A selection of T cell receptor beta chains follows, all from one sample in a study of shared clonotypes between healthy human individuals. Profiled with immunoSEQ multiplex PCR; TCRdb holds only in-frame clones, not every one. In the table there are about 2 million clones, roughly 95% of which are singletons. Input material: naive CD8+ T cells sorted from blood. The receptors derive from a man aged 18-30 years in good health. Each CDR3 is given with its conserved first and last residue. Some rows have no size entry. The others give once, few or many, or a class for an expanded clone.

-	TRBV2	CASSEWRGGITDTQYF
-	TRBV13	CASSSGQGAAYEQFF
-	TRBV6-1	CASTYDPDTEAFF
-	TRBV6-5	CASSPSGGRGETQYF
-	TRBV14	CASSPGGGYTF
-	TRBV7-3	CASSLSAVSSYDEQFF
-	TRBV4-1	CASSQDPPTGEQYF
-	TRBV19	CASSWTSGSTDTQYF
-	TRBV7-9	CASSLVLSAAGELFF
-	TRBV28	CASSTGWGSNQPQHF
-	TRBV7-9	CASSKGGQYEQYF
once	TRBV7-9	CASSLNSHYEQYF
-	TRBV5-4	CASSPGTSDNEQFF
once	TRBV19	CASSHDDRGYEQYF
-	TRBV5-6	CASSFKPSSYNEQFF
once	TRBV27	CASGQGTYEQYF